The present TCR beta chain was sequenced within a study of cytomegalovirus exposure and HLA in healthy donors. Whole-study context: Out of 150 million to 200 million T cells, an earlier analysis found more than 95 million unique TCR beta sequences in total. Whole-study findings and limits: Reports indicated that the classifier achieved high specificity and sensitivity in diagnosing cytomegalovirus status. It was assumed in the presence/absence analyses that sequencing depth was roughly uniform across donors.

About this clone itself: Its antigen is unidentified.

PCR employed 60 Vbeta and 13 Jbeta primers. In the source study's methods: Around 11 million shared chains were among the about 80 million unique TCR beta chains that a later analysis counted. Assay: immunoSEQ multiplex PCR; the TCRdb copy retains only in-frame clones and omits some. V and J calls plus clone size are reproduced from that table; the DNA served to infer D and trimming. The profile shows more than 100,000 clones, more than 75% of them singletons. With 3 bases removed from V and 4 bases from J, the gap between germline ends came to 15 bases. Germline V gene data show CDR1 as SGHAT and CDR2 as FQNNGV. This CDR3 region has 16 residues.

The chain is built from TRBV11-2 and TRBJ1-4, with a possible D match to TRBD1 (5 bases). The receptor's source is a woman younger than 30 in good health and CMV-seropositive. The sample comprised PBMCs. The CDR3 sequence is CASSFRPGLLNEKLFF. The CDR3 DNA is TGTGCCAGCAGCTTCCGCCCGGGACTCCTTAATGAAAAACTGTTTTTT.